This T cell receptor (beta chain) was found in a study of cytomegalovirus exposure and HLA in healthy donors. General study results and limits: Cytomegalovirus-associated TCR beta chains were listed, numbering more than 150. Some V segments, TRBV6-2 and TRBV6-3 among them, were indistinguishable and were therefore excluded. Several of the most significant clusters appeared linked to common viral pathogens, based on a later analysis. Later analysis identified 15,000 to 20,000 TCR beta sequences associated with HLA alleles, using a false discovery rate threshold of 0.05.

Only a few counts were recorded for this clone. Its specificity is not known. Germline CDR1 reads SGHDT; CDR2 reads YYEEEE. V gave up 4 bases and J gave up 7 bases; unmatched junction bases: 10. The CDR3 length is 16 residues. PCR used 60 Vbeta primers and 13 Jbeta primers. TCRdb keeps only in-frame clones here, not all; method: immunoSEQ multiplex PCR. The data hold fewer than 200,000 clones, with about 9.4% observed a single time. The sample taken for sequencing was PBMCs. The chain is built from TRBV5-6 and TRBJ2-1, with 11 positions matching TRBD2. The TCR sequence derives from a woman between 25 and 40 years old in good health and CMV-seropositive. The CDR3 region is CASSGAGTSGKNEQFF. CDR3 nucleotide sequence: TGTGCCAGCAGCGGGGCCGGGACTAGCGGAAAGAATGAGCAGTTCTTC. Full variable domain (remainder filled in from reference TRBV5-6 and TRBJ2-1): DAGVTQSPTHLIKTRGQQVTLRCSPKSGHDTVSWYQQALGQGPQFIFQYYEEEERQRGNFPDRFSGHQFPNYSSELNVNALLLGDSALYLCASSGAGTSGKNEQFFGPGTRLTVL.